This T cell receptor beta chain stems from a study of CXCR3-negative and CXCR3-positive naive CD8 T cells. This CDR3 has 12 amino acids. 5' RACE with UMI labels generated the TRB cDNA libraries. TCRdb re-called the 5' RACE reads, yielding one record per CDR3 amino acid sequence without DNA. This sample contains some 130,000 distinct CDR3 sequences. The source is a human donor in good health. Some clones in this sample may be carry-over from other donors' samples. This rearrangement joins TRBV12-3 or TRBV12-4 to TRBJ2-7; TCRdb selects TRBD1, and the lack of DNA leaves this call unchecked. The sequencing input was naive CXCR3- CD8+ T cells from blood. Subset given: CD45RO-CCR7+CD27+CD95- naive CD8+ T cells lacking CXCR3 (TNR3-). CDR3 protein: CAVRDNSYEQYF.